The 8 T cell receptor beta chains below all came from one sample that was sequenced in a study of cytomegalovirus exposure and HLA in healthy donors (dated by TCRdb to about 2017). The method was the immunoSEQ multiplex PCR assay. For the multiplex PCR, a mixture combining 60 forward primers for TCR Vbeta segments and 13 reverse primers for TCR Jbeta segments was used. TCRdb's version of the immuneACCESS table is confined to in-frame rearrangements and falls short of the full clone set. An unresolved V gene accounts for under half of the shortfall where checked; the remainder is of unknown origin. Within this sample are approximately 80,000 clones, with approximately 69% of them counted one time only. The ten largest clonotypes hold 20% to 25% of the sample. The sequenced sample consisted of PBMCs. These receptors were taken from a man aged 30 to 45 in good health and CMV-seropositive.

This clone was observed once. V and J are TRBV30 and TRBJ2-3; 15 nucleotides agree with TRBD2. V lost 2 bases and J lost 10; bases outside the gene matches: 13. Germline V CDR1 and CDR2: GTSNPN, SVGIG (reference sequence). The CDR3 loop spans 17 amino acids. Here the CDR3 reads CAWSFIRTSGRATAQYF. As DNA, the CDR3 is TGTGCCTGGAGTTTCATCCGGACTAGCGGGAGGGCCACAGCGCAGTATTTT.

V usage is TRBV14 and J usage is TRBJ1-5, with 10 bases aligning to TRBD1. Germline CDR1 and CDR2: SGHDN and FVKESK. This CDR3 comprises 16 residues. J gave up 5 bases and V 3 bases, and 7 bases lay outside the gene matches. The CDR3, as DNA: TGTGCCAGCAGCCAGGGGGGACAGGGGCAGGATCAGCCCCAGCATTTT. It codes for CASSQGGQGQDQPQHF.

The chain combines TRBV25-1 with TRBJ2-2, with a weak D call TRBD2 (5 bases). The ends were cut back, 5 bases at V and 5 bases at J, with 21 bases in the middle. Germline V lookup: CDR1 MGHDK, CDR2 SYGVNS. This CDR3 region has 17 residues. The CDR3 loop reads CASSTPEGSAETGELFF. The CDR3 DNA follows: TGTGCCAGCAGTACCCCCGAGGGCAGTGCGGAGACCGGGGAGCTGTTTTTT.

The V and J genes are TRBV12-5 and TRBJ2-2; 8 bases line up with TRBD2. There are 17 residues in the CDR3. After removal of 7 bases from V and 3 bases from J, the junction contained 13 bases not matched to a gene. The germline V gene encodes CDR1 LGHNT and CDR2 FRNRAP. Here the CDR3 reads CASASPGAGAYTGELFF. As DNA, the CDR3 is TGTGCTAGTGCCTCACCTGGAGCGGGGGCATACACCGGGGAGCTGTTTTTT.

A few counts support this clone. The chain's CDR3 is CASSGQVNTEAFF. CDR3 bases: TGTGCCAGCAGTGGGCAGGTGAACACTGAAGCTTTCTTT. The chain couples TRBV2 to TRBJ1-1; the D is unclear. V gave up 4 bases and J gave up 0 bases, with 6 bases separating them. The CDR3 loop spans 13 amino acids. Germline V lookup: CDR1 SNHLY, CDR2 FYNNEI.

V and J are TRBV6-5 and TRBJ2-1, with TRBD2 matching 15 bases. The length of the CDR3 is 16 residues. The V and J ends lost 4 bases and 2 bases, in that order; junction bases with no gene match: 0. Germline loops: CDR1 MNHEY, CDR2 SVGAGI. This CDR3 reads CASSWTSGGAYNEQFF. CDR3 nucleotides: TGTGCCAGCAGTTGGACTAGCGGGGGGGCCTACAATGAGCAGTTCTTC.

V gene TRBV7-6 combines with J gene TRBJ2-7; 10 nucleotides match TRBD2. Germline CDR1 SGHVS, CDR2 FNYEAQ. This CDR3 is built from 17 residues. V shed 3 bases, J shed 4 bases, and the junction held 12 bases outside the gene matches. The CDR3 spells CASSFDHPSGRVYEQYF. The CDR3 DNA sequence: TGTGCCAGCAGCTTCGATCATCCTAGCGGGAGAGTTTACGAGCAGTACTTC.

This chain uses TRBV4-3 with TRBJ2-1; TRBD2 matches at 10 bases. The germline V gene has CDR1 LGHNA and CDR2 YSLEER. V lost 4 bases and J lost 1; bases outside the gene matches: 19. This CDR3 spans 21 amino acids. The CDR3 loop is CASSPSYLAGAPKYSYNEQFF. The CDR3 nucleotides read TGCGCCAGCAGCCCAAGTTATCTAGCGGGAGCACCCAAATATTCCTACAATGAGCAGTTCTTC.